The clone carrying this T cell receptor (beta chain) turned up a few times. Its antigen remains unknown. The iRepertoire nested amplicon-rescue multiplex PCR amplified TCR alpha and beta CDR3s from RNA. MiXCR, applied by TCRdb to the multiplex PCR reads, yields one record per CDR3 protein. The data contain around 130,000 distinct CDR3 sequences, roughly a quarter of them seen just once; the ten biggest clones take up roughly a quarter. This sample is drawn from a study of glioma-infiltrating T cells. Overall study results and limits: Tissue-blood divergence was below expectation in non-neoplastic patients, above in gliomas.

Germline CDR1 reads LNHDA; CDR2 reads SQIVND (reference sequence). This CDR3 is 15 amino acids long. The junction had 6 bases not matched to a gene; V was cut back by 4 bases and J by 2 bases. The source is a human donor with low-grade glioma or glioblastoma, undergoing nonglioma brain surgery, or in good health (not recorded which). The V gene is TRBV19, the J gene TRBJ2-5; 8 nucleotides align to TRBD2. The source material was glioma tissue, nonneoplastic brain tissue, or PBMCs (not recorded which). CDR3 sequence (DNA): TGTGCCAGTAGTAGGGTATTAGCGGGGCAAGAGACCCAGTACTTC. As protein: CASSRVLAGQETQYF. The full variable domain, its missing parts supplied by reference TRBV19 and TRBJ2-5, is DGGITQSPKYLFRKEGQNVTLSCEQNLNHDAMYWYRQDPGQGLRLIYYSQIVNDFQKGDIAEGYSVSREKKESFPLTVTSAQKNPTAFYLCASSRVLAGQETQYFGPGTRLLVL.